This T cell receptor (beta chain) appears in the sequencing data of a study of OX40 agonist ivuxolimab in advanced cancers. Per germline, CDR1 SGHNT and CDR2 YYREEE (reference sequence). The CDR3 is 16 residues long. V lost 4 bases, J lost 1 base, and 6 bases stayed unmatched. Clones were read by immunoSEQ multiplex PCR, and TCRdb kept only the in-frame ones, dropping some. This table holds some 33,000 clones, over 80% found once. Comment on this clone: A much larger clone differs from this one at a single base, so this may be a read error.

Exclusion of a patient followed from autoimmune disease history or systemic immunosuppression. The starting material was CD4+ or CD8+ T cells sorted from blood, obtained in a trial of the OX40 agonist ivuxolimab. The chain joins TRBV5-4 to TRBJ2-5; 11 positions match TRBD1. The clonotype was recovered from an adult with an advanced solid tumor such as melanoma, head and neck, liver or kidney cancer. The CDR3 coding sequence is TGTGCCAGCAGCCCGGGGACAGGGGGACTCCAAGAGACCCAGTACTTC. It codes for CASSPGTGGLQETQYF. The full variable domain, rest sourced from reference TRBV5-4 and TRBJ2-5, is ETGVTQSPTHLIKTRGQQVTLRCSSQSGHNTVSWYQQALGQGPQFIFQYYREEENGRGNFPPRFSGLQFPNYSSELNVNALELDDSALYLCASSPGTGGLQETQYFGPGTRLLVL.